This is a list of T cell receptor beta chains from one sample in a study of PD-1 blockade in classical Hodgkin lymphoma. Assay: immunoSEQ multiplex PCR; the TCRdb copy retains only in-frame clones and omits some. Of fewer than 90,000 clones listed, roughly 90% are singletons. The sample consisted of peripheral blood mononuclear cells (PBMCs), taken at baseline. Receptor source: a human donor with classical Hodgkin lymphoma. The CDR3 runs from the conserved cysteine through the conserved F or W. The order of the fields is clone size, J gene, V gene, D gene, CDR3 DNA, CDR3 protein. The D gene is left open where the match is weak. The listing skips clone size in some rows; elsewhere it reads once, few, many or a size class.

-	TRBJ2-5	TRBV11-2	TRBD2	TGTGCCAGCAGCCCCACGGGACTAGCGGGAAAAGAGACCCAGTACTTC	CASSPTGLAGKETQYF
-	TRBJ2-1	TRBV6-1	TRBD1	TGTGCCAGCAGTGCTGAGGGACAGGGGGGGAATGAGCAGTTCTTC	CASSAEGQGGNEQFF
-	TRBJ1-4	TRBV19	TRBD1	TGTGCCAGTAGCCCCGGCAGGGGGAATGAAAAACTGTTTTTT	CASSPGRGNEKLFF
-	TRBJ2-3	TRBV25-1	-	TGTGCCAGCAGTGAGAGGGGGCTAGCGACTAGCACAGATACGCAGTATTTT	CASSERGLATSTDTQYF
-	TRBJ1-1	TRBV6-5	TRBD1	TGTGCCAGCAGATACAGGGGAAGTATCACTGAAGCTTTCTTT	CASRYRGSITEAFF
-	TRBJ2-7	TRBV5-5	-	TGTGCCAGCAGCTTGGGTCTAGGACAGATATACGAGCAGTACTTC	CASSLGLGQIYEQYF
-	TRBJ2-5	TRBV5-1	-	TGCGCCAGCAGCTTGGCCCCGCGGCAAGAGACCCAGTACTTC	CASSLAPRQETQYF
-	TRBJ2-2	TRBV28	-	TGTGCCAGCAGTTTAATGGGGGGAAGGTACACCGGGGAGCTGTTTTTT	CASSLMGGRYTGELFF
-	TRBJ2-7	TRBV6-5	TRBD1	TGTGCCAGCAGCAAGGACAGGAACTACGAGCAGTACTTC	CASSKDRNYEQYF
-	TRBJ2-3	TRBV27	-	TGTGCCAGCAGTTTCGTAGGGGATGTCCCAGATACGCAGTATTTT	CASSFVGDVPDTQYF
-	TRBJ1-1	TRBV28	-	TGTGCCAGCAGTTTAGACCGGGGCCCGGAAGCTTTCTTT	CASSLDRGPEAFF
-	TRBJ2-3	TRBV6-1	-	TGTGCCAGCAGTGAAATCCGAGGGGCCACAGATACGCAGTATTTT	CASSEIRGATDTQYF
-	TRBJ1-3	TRBV29-1	TRBD1	TGCAGCGTTGAAGGCAGGACAGGGGGCAGAAACACCATATATTTT	CSVEGRTGGRNTIYF
-	TRBJ1-2	TRBV29-1	-	TGCAGCATACGACAGGATGTTAGTGGCTACACCTTC	CSIRQDVSGYTF
-	TRBJ1-2	TRBV5-1	TRBD1	TGCGCCAGCAGCCCGGCCGACAGGGGACGCACCTTC	CASSPADRGRTF
-	TRBJ2-6	TRBV5-8	-	TGTGCCAGCAGCTTTATTTCCTCTGGGGCCAACGTCCTGACTTTC	CASSFISSGANVLTF
-	TRBJ2-7	TRBV15	-	TGTGCCACCAGCAGAGAAAACGGGGAGGTCAACGAGCAGTACTTC	CATSRENGEVNEQYF
-	TRBJ1-1	TRBV27	-	TGTGCCAGCAGTCTACGCAACGGGAAAGCTTTCTTT	CASSLRNGKAFF
-	TRBJ2-4	TRBV4-3	TRBD2	TGCGCCAGCAGCCAAGGACTAGCGGGAGGAGACATTCAGTACTTC	CASSQGLAGGDIQYF
-	TRBJ2-2	TRBV6-6	TRBD2	TGTGCCAGCAGTTACGGGGCTAGCGGGAGGACCGGGGAGCTGTTTTTT	CASSYGASGRTGELFF
-	TRBJ2-5	TRBV5-4	-	TGTGCCAGCAGCCCCGCGCCGGGGGACCAAGAGACCCAGTACTTC	CASSPAPGDQETQYF
-	TRBJ2-7	TRBV6-1	-	TGTGCCAGCAGTGAAGCGATGTCAGGGCAGCGCTACGAGCAGTACTTC	CASSEAMSGQRYEQYF
-	TRBJ2-5	TRBV5-6	-	TGTGCCAGCAGCTCCCAGTATCCCCCACAAGAGACCCAGTACTTC	CASSSQYPPQETQYF
once	TRBJ2-7	TRBV9	TRBD1	TGTGCCAGCAGCCCAGTCCCCGGGACAGGGATGTACGAGCAGTACTTC	CASSPVPGTGMYEQYF
-	TRBJ2-7	TRBV30	-	TGTGCCTGGGAGACTTCACAGGGATCCTACGAGCAGTACTTC	CAWETSQGSYEQYF
-	TRBJ2-3	TRBV2	TRBD1	TGTGCCAGCAGCCCCCGGGACAGGGGGGGCACAGATACGCAGTATTTT	CASSPRDRGGTDTQYF
-	TRBJ2-5	TRBV9	-	TGTGCCAGCAGCGTACCCAGCGCCCCGGAGACCCAGTACTTC	CASSVPSAPETQYF
-	TRBJ2-5	TRBV2	-	TGTGCCAGCAGGGACAGTTCGGGGGAGCAGTACTTC	CASRDSSGEQYF
-	TRBJ1-1	TRBV19	-	TGTGCCAGTAGCATTTCTATGGGGAACACTGAAGCTTTCTTT	CASSISMGNTEAFF
-	TRBJ2-2	TRBV27	-	TGTGCCAGCAGTTCGAGGACAGAAAGCACCGGGGAGCTGTTTTTT	CASSSRTESTGELFF
-	TRBJ2-1	TRBV11-2	-	TGTGCCAGCAGCTTAGCACGGACCTACAATGAGCAGTTCTTC	CASSLARTYNEQFF
-	TRBJ1-3	TRBV5-1	TRBD1	TGCGCCAGCAGCACCTGGGACAGGGCATCCTCTGGAAACACCATATATTTT	CASSTWDRASSGNTIYF
-	TRBJ1-1	TRBV7-9	-	TGTGCCAGCAGCCCGATAGCGGGGACTGAAGCTTTCTTT	CASSPIAGTEAFF
-	TRBJ1-2	TRBV28	-	TGTGCCAGCAGCCGGGGGAGGGCGTATGGCTACACCTTC	CASSRGRAYGYTF
once	TRBJ2-4	TRBV5-1	TRBD1	TGCGCCAGCAGCTTGGGCGACAGGGAAATACTAGCCAAAAACATTCAGTACTTC	CASSLGDREILAKNIQYF